These 32 T cell receptor beta chains were all obtained from the same sample, sequenced in a study of control samples from healthy donors and cancer patients (dated by TCRdb to 2018 to 2021). Libraries were made using the immunoSEQ multiplex PCR assay. This is the immuneACCESS table as TCRdb keeps it, with only in-frame sequences that have V and J called. A part of the clones is gone; compared with another copy, unresolved V genes explain less than half, and the rest is unexplained. This sample holds under 200,000 clones; approximately 96% were observed only once. The ten top clones hold about 9.3% of the sample. Sequencing input: blood. Receptor source: a woman in her thirties or forties in good health.

Here the CDR3 reads CASSVVQGRWNEQFF. Written as DNA, the CDR3 is TGTGCCAGCAGCGTAGTTCAGGGGAGATGGAATGAGCAGTTCTTC. V usage is TRBV9 and J usage is TRBJ2-1, with TRBD1 as a possible D gene (6 bases). Looked up from germline, CDR1 is SGDLS and CDR2 is YYNGEE. The CDR3 spans 15 residues. Trimming left V 0 bases short and J 7 bases short, with 14 bases between. The variable domain in full, with the rest retrieved from reference TRBV9 and TRBJ2-1, is DSGVTQTPKHLITATGQRVTLRCSPRSGDLSVYWYQQSLDQGLQFLIQYYNGEERAKGNILERFSAQQFPDLHSELNLSSLELGDSALYFCASSVVQGRWNEQFFGPGTRLTVL.

Concerning this clone: Distinct nucleotide sequences in the sample also encode this CDR3. V and J are TRBV19 and TRBJ1-1; TRBD1 matches 8 bases. Germline V lookup: CDR1 LNHDA, CDR2 SQIVND (reference sequence). This CDR3 has 13 residues. V lost 4 bases to trimming and J lost 5 bases; unmatched junction nucleotides: 3. CDR3 in DNA: TGTGCCAGTAGTAATACAGGGGGGACTGAAGCTTTCTTT. Residues: CASSNTGGTEAFF.

The gene calls are TRBV7-2 and TRBJ2-3; perhaps TRBD2 as D (6 bases). V was cut by 5 bases and J by 10 bases, with 13 bases left in between. Germline CDR1 is SGHTA and CDR2 is FQGNSA. This CDR3 is built from 12 residues. The CDR3 DNA reads as TGTGCCAGCAGCCGGGAGAGTGCAGCGCAGTATTTT. It specifies CASSRESAAQYF.

The rearrangement uses TRBV6-2 or TRBV6-3 and TRBJ2-5; the match to TRBD1 covers 7 bases. This CDR3 comprises 15 residues. V trimming: 4 bases; J trimming: 5 bases; junction bases outside the gene matches: 10. The V gene's germline CDR1 is MNHEY and CDR2 SVGEGT. CDR3 coding DNA: TGTGCCAGCAGTTCGACAAATACAGGGGCGGAGACCCAGTACTTC. Translation: CASSSTNTGAETQYF.

The genes are TRBV11-2 and TRBJ2-1; 7 nucleotides agree with TRBD1. V shed 5 bases and J 6 bases; nucleotides not matched to a gene: 7. Germline CDR1 and CDR2: SGHAT and FQNNGV. The CDR3 consists of 14 residues. DNA of the CDR3: TGTGCCAGCAGCGTAAGGGGACAGATCAATGAGCAGTTCTTC. It specifies CASSVRGQINEQFF.

This chain uses TRBV25-1 with TRBJ1-1; 8 bases are shared with TRBD1. CDR1 is MGHDK, CDR2 SYGVNS, per germline. The V segment lost 6 bases and the J segment 3 bases; nucleotides outside the gene matches: 9. The CDR3 runs 15 residues. The CDR3 sequence: CASSPRTGRDTEAFF. CDR3 coding DNA: TGTGCCAGCAGCCCCAGGACAGGGCGGGACACTGAAGCTTTCTTT.

V is TRBV4-3 and J is TRBJ2-2; TRBD2 matches 8 bases. From germline, CDR1 is LGHNA and CDR2 YSLEER. The trim removed 5 bases at V and 4 bases at J, leaving 6 bases unmatched. The CDR3 is 15 amino acids. The CDR3 sequence: CASSAVRGATGELFF. CDR3 DNA: TGCGCCAGCAGCGCGGTGCGGGGGGCCACCGGGGAGCTGTTTTTT.

This chain joins TRBV7-8 and TRBJ1-1; TRBD1 might be the D (6 bases). This CDR3 is 15 amino acids long. V was cut by 1 base and J by 0 bases, with 9 bases left in between. Per the germline V gene, CDR1 is SGHVS and CDR2 is FQNEAQ. CDR3 region: CASSLVGALNTEAFF. The CDR3 nucleotides read TGTGCCAGCAGCTTAGTGGGGGCCTTGAACACTGAAGCTTTCTTT.

This clone came up once. V gene TRBV5-8 combines with J gene TRBJ1-2; TRBD1 agrees at 7 bases. The CDR3 has 17 residues. The germline V gene encodes CDR1 SGHTS and CDR2 YDEGEE. J lost 8 bases, V lost 4 bases, and 20 bases had no gene match. The CDR3 region is CASSESTGSLGWRGYTF. The CDR3 DNA sequence: TGTGCCAGCAGCGAGTCGACAGGGAGTTTAGGCTGGAGGGGCTACACCTTC.

V usage is TRBV13 and J usage is TRBJ2-3; TRBD2 might be the D (5 bases). The CDR3 has 16 residues. The germline V and J ends were trimmed by 5 bases and 0 bases, with 15 bases remaining between them. Germline loops: CDR1 PRHDT, CDR2 FYEKMQ (reference sequence). DNA of the CDR3: TGTGCCAGCAGCCTGGGGTGGGAGTACAGCACAGATACGCAGTATTTT. Protein product: CASSLGWEYSTDTQYF.

V gene TRBV6-1 combines with J gene TRBJ1-6, with D maybe TRBD1 (5 bases). This CDR3 spans 16 amino acids. Germline loops: CDR1 MNHNS, CDR2 SASEGT. The V gene lost 7 bases and the J gene lost 7 bases, with 20 bases spanning the gap. The CDR3 reads CASNDIQGVRNSPLHF. The CDR3 region has the DNA TGTGCCAGCAATGATATCCAGGGCGTGCGGAATTCACCCCTCCACTTT.

This chain uses TRBV5-1 with TRBJ1-3, with 9 bases fitting TRBD1. The J segment lost 8 bases and the V segment lost 4 bases, leaving 4 bases of the junction unmatched. This CDR3 contains 13 residues. CDR1 SGHRS and CDR2 YFSETQ come from the germline V gene. The CDR3 sequence: CASSIQGADTIYF. CDR3 in DNA: TGCGCCAGCAGCATACAGGGGGCAGACACCATATATTTT. Looking up the rest from reference TRBV5-1 and TRBJ1-3 gives the full variable domain: KAGVTQTPRYLIKTRGQQVTLSCSPISGHRSVSWYQQTPGQGLQFLFEYFSETQRNKGNFPGRFSGRQFSNSRSEMNVSTLELGDSALYLCASSIQGADTIYFGEGSWLTVV.

This chain uses TRBV2 with TRBJ2-2; tentative D call: TRBD1 (6 bases). Germline loops: CDR1 SNHLY, CDR2 FYNNEI. V dropped 6 bases and J dropped 3 bases, with 14 bases sitting between them. This CDR3 region has 15 residues. The CDR3 is CASRTGFGYTGELFF. In nucleotides, the CDR3 is TGTGCCAGCAGAACAGGGTTTGGGTACACCGGGGAGCTGTTTTTT.

Only one count was recorded for this clone. This chain uses TRBV5-1 with TRBJ2-2; no clear D. CDR1 is SGHRS and CDR2 is YFSETQ in the germline V gene. V dropped 3 bases and J dropped 3 bases, with 12 bases sitting between them. This CDR3 spans 15 amino acids. The CDR3 spells CASSWTGPYTGELFF. The CDR3 DNA sequence: TGCGCCAGCAGCTGGACCGGGCCTTACACCGGGGAGCTGTTTTTT.

This chain joins TRBV15 and TRBJ1-2; D may be TRBD1 (5 bases). Trimming took off 8 bases at V and 1 base at J, with 11 bases between the two ends. The germline gives CDR1 LNHNV, CDR2 YYDKDF (reference sequence). The CDR3 has 13 residues. Here the CDR3 reads CATSGFDNYGYTF. In nucleotides, the CDR3 is TGTGCCACCTCAGGGTTCGATAACTATGGCTACACCTTC.

The chain joins TRBV11-2 to TRBJ2-7, with D perhaps TRBD2 (6 bases). This CDR3 is 14 amino acids long. V was clipped by 1 base and J by 3 bases, with 10 bases between them. CDR1 and CDR2 from the germline V gene are SGHAT and FQNNGV. The CDR3, as DNA: TGTGCCAGCAGCTTAGGCGGTAGCGGCTACGAGCAGTACTTC. It encodes CASSLGGSGYEQYF.

Worth noting for this clone: At one end, the junction sequence differs from germline, possibly due to a read error. The J gene is TRBJ1-3, the V gene TRBV5-4; possible D gene TRBD1, 6 bases. The length of the CDR3 is 16 residues. Germline CDR1 is SGHNT and CDR2 is YYREEE (reference sequence). The CDR3 nucleotides read TGTGCCAGCAGCCCAGGACAGTCTGTCTTAGTTCCGGACCGGGAGTTT. Translation: CASSPGQSVLVPDREF.

The chain carries TRBV24-1 and TRBJ2-1; D remains unclear. CDR1 and CDR2 from the germline V gene are KGHDR and SFDVKD. V was trimmed by 2 bases and J by 12 bases, leaving 10 bases between them. CDR3 length: 12 residues. Here the CDR3 DNA reads TGTGCCACCAGTGATTACTTTGGGGTGCAGTTCTTC. Translation gives CATSDYFGVQFF.

V gene TRBV4-1 combines with J gene TRBJ2-5; tentatively, D is TRBD2 (6 bases). Germline CDR1 and CDR2: MGHRA and YSYEKL. The CDR3 has 14 amino acids. Trimming stripped 5 bases from V and 5 bases from J, with 15 bases between. The CDR3 DNA is TGCGCCAGCAGCAAAGGGGACTCTATGGAGACCCAGTACTTC. Amino acids: CASSKGDSMETQYF.

This chain joins TRBV11-2 and TRBJ1-2; no definite D call. V was pared by 1 base and J by 0 bases, with 9 bases between. This CDR3 spans 15 amino acids. Germline CDR1 reads SGHAT; CDR2 reads FQNNGV. CDR3 sequence (DNA): TGTGCCAGCAGCTTAGCCGTCTCTACTAACTATGGCTACACCTTC. Its translation: CASSLAVSTNYGYTF.

The chain is built from TRBV27 and TRBJ1-2; D is perhaps TRBD1 (5 bases). This CDR3 is 14 amino acids long. Germline V gene sequence: CDR1 MNHEY, CDR2 SMNVEV (reference sequence). Trimming cost V 0 bases and J 8 bases, with 13 bases left between them. The CDR3 region has the DNA TGTGCCAGCAGTTTATCACGGGAGGCAGGGGGCTACACCTTC. Translation gives CASSLSREAGGYTF.

CDR3 sequence (DNA): TGCGCCAGCAGCCACCGTATAGGGGCCATGAACACTGAAGCTTTCTTT. Translating it yields CASSHRIGAMNTEAFF. This chain links TRBV4-3 with TRBJ1-1, with TRBD1 as a possible D gene (5 bases). CDR3 length: 16 residues. Germline lookup yields CDR1 LGHNA and CDR2 YSLEER. V lost 3 bases and J 0 bases, leaving 14 bases between the germline ends.

V is TRBV5-4 and J is TRBJ2-3; D gene ambiguous. V was clipped by 0 bases and J by 0 bases, with 8 bases between them. The germline V gene has CDR1 SGHNT and CDR2 YYREEE (reference sequence). This CDR3 has 15 residues. The CDR3, as DNA: TGTGCCAGCAGCTTGGGACCCACTAGCACAGATACGCAGTATTTT. Translated, it gives CASSLGPTSTDTQYF.

This rearrangement joins TRBV3-1 (or the pseudogene TRBV3-2) to TRBJ1-1; D is undetermined. The CDR3 consists of 14 residues. CDR1 is LGHDT, CDR2 YNNKEL, per germline (reference sequence). Deletions cut 3 bases from V and 10 bases from J, with 18 bases between. The CDR3 DNA reads as TGTGCCAGCAGCCAGCAGCACACATCCGCCGGAGCTTTCTTT. Amino acids: CASSQQHTSAGAFF.

This chain connects TRBV6-6 to TRBJ2-2; D unclear. There are 15 residues in the CDR3. The V and J ends lost 2 bases and 6 bases respectively, with 13 bases between them. Germline-derived CDR1 and CDR2 are MNHNY and SVGAGI (reference sequence). CDR3 residues: CASSYHGRRAGELFF. The CDR3 nucleotides read TGTGCCAGCAGTTACCACGGGCGCCGGGCCGGGGAGCTGTTTTTT.

CDR3 sequence reads: CSVEDPDRLDQPQHF. The CDR3 DNA sequence: TGCAGCGTTGAAGATCCAGACAGGCTTGATCAGCCCCAGCATTTT. The chain is built from TRBV29-1 and TRBJ1-5, with D maybe TRBD1 (6 bases). CDR3 length: 15 amino acids. In germline, CDR1 is SQVTM, CDR2 ANQGSEA. The germline V and J ends were trimmed by 0 bases and 5 bases, with 14 bases remaining between them.

The gene calls are TRBV19 and TRBJ2-3, with TRBD1 matching over 9 bases. Looked up from germline, CDR1 is LNHDA and CDR2 is SQIVND (reference sequence). Trimming cost V 6 bases and J 1 base; bases outside gene matches: 8. This CDR3 is 16 amino acids long. The CDR3 region is CASSSVGDRGTDTQYF. The DNA of the CDR3 is TGTGCCAGTAGCTCCGTGGGGGACAGGGGCACAGATACGCAGTATTTT.

This chain connects TRBV2 to TRBJ1-6; 7 nucleotides align to TRBD1. Trimming removed 0 bases from V and 6 bases from J; junction bases left unmatched: 5. Germline lookup yields CDR1 SNHLY and CDR2 FYNNEI. The CDR3 loop spans 16 amino acids. The CDR3 here is CASSEAGQGVNSPLHF. The CDR3 bases are TGTGCCAGCAGTGAAGCAGGGCAGGGGGTTAATTCACCCCTCCACTTT.

The table lists this clone with a count of one. The genes are TRBV5-1 and TRBJ2-1, with 8 bases fitting TRBD2. V trimming: 2 bases; J trimming: 1 base; junction bases outside the gene matches: 11. CDR3 length: 18 residues. Germline CDR1 is SGHRS and CDR2 is YFSETQ. This chain's CDR3 is CASSFPLLSGSSYNEQFF. The CDR3 DNA reads as TGCGCCAGCAGCTTCCCCCTACTCAGCGGGAGTTCCTACAATGAGCAGTTCTTC.

V and J are TRBV4-1 and TRBJ1-4; D is perhaps TRBD1 (6 bases). Trimming stripped 0 bases from V and 7 bases from J, with 15 bases between. CDR1 and CDR2 from the germline V gene are MGHRA and YSYEKL. The CDR3 covers 16 residues. CDR3 DNA sequence: TGCGCCAGCAGCCAAGAGGTGGGACATTCCAGTGAAAAACTGTTTTTT. It translates to CASSQEVGHSSEKLFF.

The CDR3 loop is CASSPPPRELFF. The CDR3 DNA reads TGTGCCAGCTCACCTCCCCCCCGGGAGCTGTTTTTT. The rearrangement uses TRBV18 and TRBJ2-2; no clear D gene. The CDR3 runs to 12 residues. Trimming shortened V by 3 bases and J by 9 bases, and 8 bases separated the two germline ends. Germline loops: CDR1 KGHSH, CDR2 LQKENI. Filled out from reference TRBV18 and TRBJ2-2, the complete variable domain reads NAGVMQNPRHLVRRRGQEARLRCSPMKGHSHVYWYRQLPEEGLKFMVYLQKENIIDESGMPKERFSAEFPKEGPSILRIQQVVRGDSAAYFCASSPPPRELFFGEGSRLTVL.

This chain links TRBV19 with TRBJ1-1; 9 positions agree with TRBD1. The CDR3 is 13 residues long. Germline CDR1 is LNHDA and CDR2 is SQIVND (reference sequence). Losses at the gene ends were 5 bases for V and 6 bases for J; bases not matched to a gene: 4. The CDR3: CASSPRTGAEAFF. As DNA, the CDR3 is TGTGCCAGTAGTCCCCGGACAGGGGCTGAAGCTTTCTTT.